The clone carrying this T cell receptor beta chain was detected only once. This specimen belongs to a study of blood T cell repertoires in COVID-19. Background on the study: Researchers got acute and convalescent COVID-19 samples from the United States, Italy and Spain. T cells, B-cell-depleted T cells, or PBMCs provided the cDNA or gDNA that served as material.

V shed 3 bases and J shed 8 bases, with 13 bases lying between them. This CDR3 has 12 residues. Germline CDR1 DFQATT, CDR2 SNEGSKA (reference sequence). Authors' methods: Amplification of reference gene primers was used by the study to estimate nucleated cell counts. TCRdb's copy holds only in-frame clones and misses some; the assay was immunoSEQ multiplex PCR. D and trimming were read from the DNA, whereas the V and J calls and clone size are those reported in that table. The data contain some 70,000 clones, 65% to 90% of them singletons. Sequencing was done on a sample of peripheral blood. The receptor comes from a man older than 75 with acute or convalescent COVID-19. The V call is TRBV20-1, the J call TRBJ1-2, with D perhaps matching TRBD1 (5 bases). The CDR3 sequence: CSASGQGGGYTF. CDR3 in DNA: TGCAGTGCTAGTGGCCAGGGTGGAGGCTACACCTTC.